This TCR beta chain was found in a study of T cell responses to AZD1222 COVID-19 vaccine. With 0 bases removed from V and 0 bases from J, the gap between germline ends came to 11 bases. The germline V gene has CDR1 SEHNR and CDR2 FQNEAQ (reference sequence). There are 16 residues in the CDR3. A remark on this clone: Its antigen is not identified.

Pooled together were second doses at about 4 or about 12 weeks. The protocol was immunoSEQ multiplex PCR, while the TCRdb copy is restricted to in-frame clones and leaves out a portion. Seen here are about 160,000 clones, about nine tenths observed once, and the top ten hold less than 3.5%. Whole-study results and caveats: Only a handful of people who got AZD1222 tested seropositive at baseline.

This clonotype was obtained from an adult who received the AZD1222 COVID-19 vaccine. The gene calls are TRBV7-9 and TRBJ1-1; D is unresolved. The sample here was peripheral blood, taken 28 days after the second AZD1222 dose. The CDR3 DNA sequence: TGTGCCAGCAGCTTAGCGGTGCGACCCATGAACACTGAAGCTTTCTTT. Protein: CASSLAVRPMNTEAFF.